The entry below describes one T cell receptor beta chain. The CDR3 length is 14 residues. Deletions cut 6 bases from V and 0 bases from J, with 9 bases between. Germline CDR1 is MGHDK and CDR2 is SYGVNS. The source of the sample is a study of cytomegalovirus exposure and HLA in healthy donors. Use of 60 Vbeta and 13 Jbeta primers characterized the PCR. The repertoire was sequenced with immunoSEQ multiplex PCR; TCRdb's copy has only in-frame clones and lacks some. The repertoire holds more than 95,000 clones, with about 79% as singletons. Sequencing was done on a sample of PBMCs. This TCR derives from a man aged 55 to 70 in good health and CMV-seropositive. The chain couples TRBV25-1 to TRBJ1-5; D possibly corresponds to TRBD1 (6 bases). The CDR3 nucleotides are TGTGCCAGCAGGGGGGCCAGTAGCAATCAGCCCCAGCATTTT. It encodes CASRGASSNQPQHF. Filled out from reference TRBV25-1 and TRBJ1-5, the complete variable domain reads EADIYQTPRYLVIGTGKKITLECSQTMGHDKMYWYQQDPGMELHLIHYSYGVNSTEKGDLSSESTVSRIRTEHFPLTLESARPSHTSQYLCASRGASSNQPQHFGDGTRLSIL.